This TCR beta chain was sequenced in a study of control samples from healthy donors and cancer patients. Measured with immunoSEQ multiplex PCR; TCRdb has only the in-frame clones, and not every one. The sample lists some 100,000 clones, around 89% occurring once. The CDR3 spans 15 residues. V was shortened by 5 bases and J by 2 bases, with 14 bases between the two germline ends. Germline V gives CDR1 SGHDT, CDR2 YYEEEE. Sequencing input: blood. The receptor was isolated from a woman between 45 and 65 years old in good health. The chain uses TRBV5-6 and TRBJ2-4, with a tentative D call TRBD2 (6 bases). In DNA, the CDR3 is TGTGCCAGCAGGACTAGACAGATTACCAAAAACATTCAGTACTTC. Translation gives CASRTRQITKNIQYF.